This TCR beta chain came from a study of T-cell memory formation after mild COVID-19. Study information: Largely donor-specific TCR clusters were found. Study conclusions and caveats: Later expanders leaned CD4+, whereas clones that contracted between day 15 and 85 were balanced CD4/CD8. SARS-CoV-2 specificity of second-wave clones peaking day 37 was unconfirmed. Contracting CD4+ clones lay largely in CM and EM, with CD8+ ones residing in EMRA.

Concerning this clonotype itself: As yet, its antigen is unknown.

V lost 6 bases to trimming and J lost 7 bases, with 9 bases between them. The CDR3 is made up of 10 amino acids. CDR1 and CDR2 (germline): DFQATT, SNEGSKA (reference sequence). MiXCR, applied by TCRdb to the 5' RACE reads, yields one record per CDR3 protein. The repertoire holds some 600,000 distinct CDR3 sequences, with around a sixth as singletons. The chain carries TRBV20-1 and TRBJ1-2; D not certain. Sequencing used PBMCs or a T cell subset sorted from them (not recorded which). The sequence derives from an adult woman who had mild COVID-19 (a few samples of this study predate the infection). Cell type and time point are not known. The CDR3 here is CSAPRGGYTF. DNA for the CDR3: TGCAGTGCACCACGGGGTGGCTACACCTTC.